The next 9 T cell receptor beta chains were all read from a single sample in a study of CD8 T cells in ankylosing spondylitis. No antigen has been assigned to these receptors. TCRdb reprocessed the 5' RACE reads via MiXCR and lists one record per CDR3 protein. The repertoire holds about 700,000 distinct CDR3 sequences, 19% seen once, with around 19% in the top ten. Study-level findings and limits: A TCR beta motif of about 8 highly homologous variants seemed to mark ankylosing spondylitis blood.

Sequenced: blood, either unsorted or a sorted T cell fraction (not recorded which). The receptors were gathered from a male donor with ankylosing spondylitis.

This clonotype has more than one count but fewer than ten. The chain carries TRBV28 and TRBJ1-5; D gene unclear. This CDR3 is built from 15 residues. CDR1 and CDR2 (germline): MDHEN, SYDVKM. V was trimmed by 3 bases and J by 1 base, leaving 10 bases between them. The CDR3 nucleotides are TGTGCCAGCAGTTTGGCCAGCAAGAGCAATCAGCCCCAGCATTTT. This sequence encodes CASSLASKSNQPQHF.

This chain uses TRBV11-2 with TRBJ1-5, with a tentative D call TRBD1 (5 bases). Trimming stripped 2 bases from V and 0 bases from J, with 14 bases between. The V gene's germline CDR1 is SGHAT and CDR2 FQNNGV. The CDR3 has 17 residues. CDR3 nucleotides: TGTGCCAGCAGCTTACGGTCAGGGCAAAATAGCAATCAGCCCCAGCATTTT. Its translation: CASSLRSGQNSNQPQHF.

This clonotype was found a few times. The chain has TRBV3-1 and TRBJ1-1; no definite D call. The V gene lost 2 bases and the J gene lost 11 bases, with 12 bases spanning the gap. The germline gives CDR1 LGHDT, CDR2 YNNKEL (reference sequence). The length of the CDR3 is 12 residues. CDR3 sequence reads: CASSQNRGWAFF. The CDR3 nucleotides read TGTGCCAGCAGCCAAAACAGAGGATGGGCTTTCTTT.

The J gene is TRBJ1-1, the V gene TRBV7-9, with D tentatively TRBD1 (5 bases). CDR3 length: 12 amino acids. The germline V and J ends were trimmed by 4 bases and 11 bases, with 14 bases remaining between them. CDR1 and CDR2 (germline): SEHNR, FQNEAQ (reference sequence). The CDR3 bases are TGTGCCAGCAGCTCGGGAGCCCCAGGGGCTTTCTTT. It yields the protein CASSSGAPGAFF. The variable domain in full, with the rest retrieved from reference TRBV7-9 and TRBJ1-1, is DTGVSQNPRHKITKRGQNVTFRCDPISEHNRLYWYRQTLGQGPEFLTYFQNEAQLEKSRLLSDRFSAERPKGSFSTLEIQRTEQGDSAMYLCASSSGAPGAFFGQGTRLTVV.

On this clonotype itself: The germline gene is not matched at one end of the junction; a read error may be the cause. The CDR3 DNA is TGTGCTAGCAGCCCCCTAGGGACGGATGAGCAGTTCTTC. This sequence encodes CASSPLGTDEQFF. The chain has TRBV7-7 and TRBJ2-1; D may match TRBD1 or TRBD2 (5 bases each). Germline V gene lookup returns CDR1 SSHAT and CDR2 FNYEAQ (reference sequence). The CDR3 spans 13 residues.

This clonotype was observed a few times. The chain has TRBV5-6 and TRBJ1-2; D gene unclear. V was pared by 1 base and J by 4 bases, with 11 bases between. Looked up from germline, CDR1 is SGHDT and CDR2 is YYEEEE. The CDR3 is 14 residues long. This CDR3 reads CASSLYRVSYGYTF. The CDR3 nucleotides are TGTGCCAGCAGCTTGTATAGGGTCAGCTATGGCTACACCTTC.

This clonotype was counted a few times. The chain employs TRBV6-2 or TRBV6-3 and TRBJ2-1; TRBD2 aligns across 15 bases. J was trimmed by 4 bases and V by 6 bases; bases with no gene match: 13. CDR3 size: 19 residues. The germline CDR1 and CDR2 sequences are MNHEY and SVGEGT. CDR3 region: CASSHRGGLAGGKYNEQFF. Here the CDR3 DNA reads TGTGCCAGCAGCCACAGGGGGGGACTAGCGGGAGGAAAGTACAATGAGCAGTTCTTC.

The genes are TRBV13 and TRBJ2-1, with D possibly being TRBD1 or TRBD2 (6 bases each). Deletions cut 5 bases from V and 4 bases from J, with 18 bases between. This CDR3 has 16 amino acids. CDR1 and CDR2 (germline): PRHDT, FYEKMQ (reference sequence). The CDR3 loop is CASSNRGRTSYNEQFF. The CDR3 DNA reads as TGTGCCAGCAGCAACCGGGGGCGAACTAGTTACAATGAGCAGTTCTTC.

This clonotype was counted a few times. The chain carries TRBV12-3 or TRBV12-4 and TRBJ2-7; D gene ambiguous. This CDR3 contains 13 residues. The V gene lost 0 bases and the J gene lost 6 bases, with 9 bases spanning the gap. The chain's CDR3 is CASSLAPGAEQYF. The CDR3 nucleotides read TGTGCCAGCAGTTTAGCGCCGGGTGCCGAGCAGTACTTC.